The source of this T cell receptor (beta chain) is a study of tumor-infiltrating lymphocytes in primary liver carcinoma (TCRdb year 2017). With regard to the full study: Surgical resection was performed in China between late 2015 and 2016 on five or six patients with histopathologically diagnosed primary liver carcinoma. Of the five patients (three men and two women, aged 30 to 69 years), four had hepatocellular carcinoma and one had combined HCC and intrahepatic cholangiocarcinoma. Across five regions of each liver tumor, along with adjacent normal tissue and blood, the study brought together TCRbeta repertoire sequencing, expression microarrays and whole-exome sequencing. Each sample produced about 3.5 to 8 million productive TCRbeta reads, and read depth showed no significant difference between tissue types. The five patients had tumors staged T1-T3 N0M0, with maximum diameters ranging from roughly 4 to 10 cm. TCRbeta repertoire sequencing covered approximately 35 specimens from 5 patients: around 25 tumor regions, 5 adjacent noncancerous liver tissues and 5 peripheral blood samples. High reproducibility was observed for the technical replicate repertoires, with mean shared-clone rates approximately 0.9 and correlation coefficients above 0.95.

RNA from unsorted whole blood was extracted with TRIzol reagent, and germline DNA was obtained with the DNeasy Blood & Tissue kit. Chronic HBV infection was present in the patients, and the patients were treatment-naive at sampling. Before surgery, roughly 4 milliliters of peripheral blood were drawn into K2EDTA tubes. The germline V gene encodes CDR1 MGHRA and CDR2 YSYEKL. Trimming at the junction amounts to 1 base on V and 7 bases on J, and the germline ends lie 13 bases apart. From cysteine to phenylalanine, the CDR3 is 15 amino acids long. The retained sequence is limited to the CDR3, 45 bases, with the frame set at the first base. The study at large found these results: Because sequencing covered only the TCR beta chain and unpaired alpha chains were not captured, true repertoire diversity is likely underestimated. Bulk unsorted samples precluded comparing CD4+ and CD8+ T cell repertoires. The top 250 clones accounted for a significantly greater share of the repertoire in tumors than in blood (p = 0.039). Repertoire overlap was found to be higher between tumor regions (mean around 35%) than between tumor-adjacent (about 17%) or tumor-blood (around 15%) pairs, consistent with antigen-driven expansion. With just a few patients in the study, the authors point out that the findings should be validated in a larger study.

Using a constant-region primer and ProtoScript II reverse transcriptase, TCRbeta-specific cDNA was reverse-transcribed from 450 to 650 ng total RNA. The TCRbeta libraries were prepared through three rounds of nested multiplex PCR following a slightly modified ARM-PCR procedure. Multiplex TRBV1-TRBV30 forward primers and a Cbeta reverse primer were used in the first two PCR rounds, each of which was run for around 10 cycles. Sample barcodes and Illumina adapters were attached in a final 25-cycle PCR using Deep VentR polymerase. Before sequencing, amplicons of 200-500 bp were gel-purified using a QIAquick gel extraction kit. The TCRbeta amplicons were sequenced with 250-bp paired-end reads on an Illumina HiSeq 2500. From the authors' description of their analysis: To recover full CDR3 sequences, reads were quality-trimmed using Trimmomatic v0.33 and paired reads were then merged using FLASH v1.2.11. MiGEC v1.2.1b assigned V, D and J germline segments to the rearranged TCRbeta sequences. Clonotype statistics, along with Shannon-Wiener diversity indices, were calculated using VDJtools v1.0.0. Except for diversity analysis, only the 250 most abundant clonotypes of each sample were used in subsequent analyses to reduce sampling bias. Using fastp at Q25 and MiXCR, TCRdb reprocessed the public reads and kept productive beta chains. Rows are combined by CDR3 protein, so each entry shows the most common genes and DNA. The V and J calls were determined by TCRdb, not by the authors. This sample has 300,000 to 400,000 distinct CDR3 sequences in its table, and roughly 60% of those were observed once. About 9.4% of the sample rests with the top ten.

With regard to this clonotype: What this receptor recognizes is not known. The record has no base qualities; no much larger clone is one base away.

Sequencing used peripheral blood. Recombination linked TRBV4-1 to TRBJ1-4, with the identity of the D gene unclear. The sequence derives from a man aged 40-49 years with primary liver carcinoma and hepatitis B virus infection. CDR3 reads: CASSQGRRESEKLFF. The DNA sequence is TGCGCCAGCAGCCAAGGAAGAAGGGAAAGTGAAAAACTGTTTTTT.